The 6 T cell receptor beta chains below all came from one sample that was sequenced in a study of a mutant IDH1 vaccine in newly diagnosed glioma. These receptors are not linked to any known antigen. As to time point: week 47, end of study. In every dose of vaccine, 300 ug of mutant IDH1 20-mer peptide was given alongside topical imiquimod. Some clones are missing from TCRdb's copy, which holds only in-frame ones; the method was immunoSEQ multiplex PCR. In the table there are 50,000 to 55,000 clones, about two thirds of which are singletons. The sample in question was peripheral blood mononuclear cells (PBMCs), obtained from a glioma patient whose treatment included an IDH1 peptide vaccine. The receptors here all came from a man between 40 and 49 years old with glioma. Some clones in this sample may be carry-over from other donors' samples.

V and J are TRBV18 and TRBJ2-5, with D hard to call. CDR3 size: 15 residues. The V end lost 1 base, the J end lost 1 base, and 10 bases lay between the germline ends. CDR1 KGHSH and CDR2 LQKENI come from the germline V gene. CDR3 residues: CASSPHPPPQETQYF. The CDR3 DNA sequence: TGTGCCAGCTCACCACACCCGCCTCCCCAAGAGACCCAGTACTTC.

The CDR3 nucleotides read TGTGCCAGCAGACAGGGGATAGGTCGGTATGGCTACACCTTC. It is translated as CASRQGIGRYGYTF. This sequence joins TRBV6-5 and TRBJ1-2, with 7 bases identical to TRBD1. The CDR3 spans 14 residues. Germline V gives CDR1 MNHEY, CDR2 SVGAGI. V shed 6 bases, J shed 5 bases, and the junction held 9 bases outside the gene matches.

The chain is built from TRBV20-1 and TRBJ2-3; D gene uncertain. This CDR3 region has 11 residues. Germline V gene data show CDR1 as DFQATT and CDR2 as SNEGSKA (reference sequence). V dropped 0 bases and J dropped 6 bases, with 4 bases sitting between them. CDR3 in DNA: TGCAGTGCTAGAGATCTGGATACGCAGTATTTT. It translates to CSARDLDTQYF.

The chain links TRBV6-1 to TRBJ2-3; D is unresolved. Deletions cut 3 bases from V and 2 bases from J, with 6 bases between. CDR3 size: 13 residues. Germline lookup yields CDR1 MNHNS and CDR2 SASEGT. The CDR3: CASSDDYTDTQYF. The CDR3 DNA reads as TGTGCCAGCAGTGACGATTACACAGATACGCAGTATTTT.

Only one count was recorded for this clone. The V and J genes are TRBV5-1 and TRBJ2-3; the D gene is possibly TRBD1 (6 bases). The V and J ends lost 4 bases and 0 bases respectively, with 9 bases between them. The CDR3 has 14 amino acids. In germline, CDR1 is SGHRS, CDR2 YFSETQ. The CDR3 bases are TGCGCCAGCAGCCAGGGGCCTAGCACAGATACGCAGTATTTT. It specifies CASSQGPSTDTQYF.

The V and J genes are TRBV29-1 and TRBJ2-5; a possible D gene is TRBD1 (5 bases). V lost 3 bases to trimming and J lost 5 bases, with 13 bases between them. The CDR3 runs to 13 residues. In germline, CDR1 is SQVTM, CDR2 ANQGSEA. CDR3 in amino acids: CSVERQLGETQYF. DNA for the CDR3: TGCAGCGTTGAGAGACAGCTAGGCGAGACCCAGTACTTC.